The present entry profiles one TCR beta chain with its context. No antigen is known for it. This sample stems from a study of T cells after yellow fever vaccination. Points from the study as a whole: There was a possibility that FACS-sorted repertoires contained abundant clonotypes contaminating from the bulk population.

Germline loops: CDR1 SGHTA, CDR2 FQGTGA. This CDR3 is built from 22 residues. V shed 1 base, J shed 1 base, and the junction held 22 bases outside the gene matches. TCRdb reanalysed the 5' RACE reads using MiXCR and keeps one entry per CDR3 protein. The top ten clones hold 15% to 20% of a sample with around 360,000 distinct CDR3 sequences, roughly 10% of them seen once. The chain carries TRBV7-3 and TRBJ1-1, with 9 nucleotides matching TRBD1. The sequences come from PBMCs, collected on the day of the first yellow fever vaccination. This receptor was taken from a man younger than 30 who received the YFV17D yellow fever vaccine. In nucleotides, the CDR3 is TGTGCCAGCAGCTTAAAGGCGGGACAGGGAGGTGGACCCTGGACTGGGAACACTGAAGCTTTCTTT. This translates into CASSLKAGQGGGPWTGNTEAFF. The variable domain in full, completed from reference TRBV7-3 and TRBJ1-1, reads GAGVSQTPSNKVTEKGKYVELRCDPISGHTALYWYRQSLGQGPEFLIYFQGTGAADDSGLPNDRFFAVRPEGSVSTLKIQRTERGDSAVYLCASSLKAGQGGGPWTGNTEAFFGQGTRLTVV.